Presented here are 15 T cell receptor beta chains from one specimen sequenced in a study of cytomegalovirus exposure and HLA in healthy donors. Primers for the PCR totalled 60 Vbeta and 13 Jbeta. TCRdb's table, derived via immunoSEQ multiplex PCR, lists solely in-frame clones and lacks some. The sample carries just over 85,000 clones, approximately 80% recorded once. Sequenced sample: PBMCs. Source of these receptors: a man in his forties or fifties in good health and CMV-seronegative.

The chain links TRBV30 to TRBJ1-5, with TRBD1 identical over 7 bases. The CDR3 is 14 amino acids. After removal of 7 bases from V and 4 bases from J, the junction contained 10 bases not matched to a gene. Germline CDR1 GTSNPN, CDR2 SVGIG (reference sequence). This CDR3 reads CAFTPGQSNQPQHF. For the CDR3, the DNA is TGTGCCTTCACACCGGGACAGAGTAATCAGCCCCAGCATTTT.

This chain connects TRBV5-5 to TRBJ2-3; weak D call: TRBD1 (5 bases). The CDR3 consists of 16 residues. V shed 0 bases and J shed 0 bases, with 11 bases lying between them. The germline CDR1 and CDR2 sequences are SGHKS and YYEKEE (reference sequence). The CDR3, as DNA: TGTGCCAGCAGCTTGGACGGCAGGGAAAGCACAGATACGCAGTATTTT. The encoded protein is CASSLDGRESTDTQYF.

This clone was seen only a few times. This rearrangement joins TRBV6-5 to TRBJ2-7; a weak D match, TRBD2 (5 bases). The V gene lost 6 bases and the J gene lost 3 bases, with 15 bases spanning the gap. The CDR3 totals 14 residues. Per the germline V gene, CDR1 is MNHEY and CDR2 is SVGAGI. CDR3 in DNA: TGTGCCAGCAGCCGGGTTAGCGTACTCTACGAGCAGTACTTC. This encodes CASSRVSVLYEQYF.

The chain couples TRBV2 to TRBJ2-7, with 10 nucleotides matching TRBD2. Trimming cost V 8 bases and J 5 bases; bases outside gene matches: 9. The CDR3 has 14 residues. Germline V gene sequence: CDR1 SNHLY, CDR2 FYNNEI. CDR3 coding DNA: TGTGCCAGCCCGGGGAGCGGGGGGGTCCACGAGCAGTACTTC. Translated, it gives CASPGSGGVHEQYF.

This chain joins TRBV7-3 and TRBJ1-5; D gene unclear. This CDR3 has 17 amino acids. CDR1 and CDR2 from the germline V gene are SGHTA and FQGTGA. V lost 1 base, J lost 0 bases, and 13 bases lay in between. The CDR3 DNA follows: TGTGCCAGCAGCTTAAGGTTTGTTGAGTATAGCAATCAGCCCCAGCATTTT. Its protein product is CASSLRFVEYSNQPQHF.

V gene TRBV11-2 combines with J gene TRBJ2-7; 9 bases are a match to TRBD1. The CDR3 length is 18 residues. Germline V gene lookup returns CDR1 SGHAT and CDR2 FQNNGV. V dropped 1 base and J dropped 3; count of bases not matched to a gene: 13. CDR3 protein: CASSLVVRWRQGDYEQYF. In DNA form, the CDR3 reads TGTGCCAGCAGCTTAGTGGTGCGGTGGAGACAGGGGGACTACGAGCAGTACTTC.

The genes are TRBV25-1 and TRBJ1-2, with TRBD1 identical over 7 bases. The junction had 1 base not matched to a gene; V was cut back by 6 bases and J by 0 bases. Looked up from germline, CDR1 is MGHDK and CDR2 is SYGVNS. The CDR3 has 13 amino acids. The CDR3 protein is CASSRGTNYGYTF. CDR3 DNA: TGTGCCAGCAGCAGGGGGACTAACTATGGCTACACCTTC.

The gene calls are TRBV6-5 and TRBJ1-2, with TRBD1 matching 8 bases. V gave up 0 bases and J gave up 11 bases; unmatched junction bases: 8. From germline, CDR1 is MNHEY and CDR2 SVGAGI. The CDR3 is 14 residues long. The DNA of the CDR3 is TGTGCCAGCAGTTACTCGGACAGGGCGATGCGGTACACCTTC. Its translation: CASSYSDRAMRYTF.

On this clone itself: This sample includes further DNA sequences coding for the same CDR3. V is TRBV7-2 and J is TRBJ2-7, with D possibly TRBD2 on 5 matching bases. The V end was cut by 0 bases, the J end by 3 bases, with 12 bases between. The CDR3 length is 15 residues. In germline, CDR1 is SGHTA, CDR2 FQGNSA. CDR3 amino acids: CASSLAGRVSYEQYF. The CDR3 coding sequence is TGTGCCAGCAGCTTAGCCGGGCGGGTAAGCTACGAGCAGTACTTC.

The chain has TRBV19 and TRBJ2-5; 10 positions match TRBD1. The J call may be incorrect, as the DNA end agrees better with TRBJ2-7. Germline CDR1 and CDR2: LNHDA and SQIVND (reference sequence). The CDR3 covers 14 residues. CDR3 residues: CASSIRTGGHEQYF. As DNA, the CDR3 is TGTGCCAGTAGTATCAGGACAGGGGGACACGAGCAGTACTTC.

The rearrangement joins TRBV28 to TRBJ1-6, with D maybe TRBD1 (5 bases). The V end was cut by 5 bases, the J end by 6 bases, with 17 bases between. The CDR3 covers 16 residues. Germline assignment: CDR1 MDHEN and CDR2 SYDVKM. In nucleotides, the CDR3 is TGTGCCAGCAGTCCATCCCGCGGACAAATTAATTCACCCCTCCACTTT. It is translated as CASSPSRGQINSPLHF.

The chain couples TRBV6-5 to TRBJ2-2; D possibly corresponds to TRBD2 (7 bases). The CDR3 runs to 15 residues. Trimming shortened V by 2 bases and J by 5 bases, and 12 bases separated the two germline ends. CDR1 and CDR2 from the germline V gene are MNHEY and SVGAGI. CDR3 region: CASSYGGAKTGELFF. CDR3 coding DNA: TGTGCCAGCAGTTACGGGGGGGCAAAGACCGGGGAGCTGTTTTTT.

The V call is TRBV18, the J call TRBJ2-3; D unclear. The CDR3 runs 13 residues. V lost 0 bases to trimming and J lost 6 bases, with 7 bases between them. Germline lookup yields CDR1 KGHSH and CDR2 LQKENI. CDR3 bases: TGTGCCAGCTCACCACCGAGTGCGGATACGCAGTATTTT. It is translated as CASSPPSADTQYF.

The CDR3 here is CASSSLDTNQPQHF. CDR3 bases: TGTGCCAGCAGCTCATTAGACACCAATCAGCCCCAGCATTTT. The genes are TRBV7-2 and TRBJ1-5, with D hard to call. CDR3 size: 14 residues. Germline V gives CDR1 SGHTA, CDR2 FQGNSA. V lost 4 bases, J lost 3 bases, and 10 bases lay in between.

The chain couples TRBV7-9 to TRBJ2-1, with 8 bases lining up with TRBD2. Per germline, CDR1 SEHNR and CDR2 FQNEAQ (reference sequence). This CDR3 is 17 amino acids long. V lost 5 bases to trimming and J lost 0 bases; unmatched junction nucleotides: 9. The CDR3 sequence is CASSTPSGGFSYNEQFF. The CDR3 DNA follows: TGTGCCAGCAGCACCCCCAGCGGGGGCTTCTCCTACAATGAGCAGTTCTTC. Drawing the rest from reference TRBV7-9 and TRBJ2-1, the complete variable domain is DTGVSQNPRHKITKRGQNVTFRCDPISEHNRLYWYRQTLGQGPEFLTYFQNEAQLEKSRLLSDRFSAERPKGSFSTLEIQRTEQGDSAMYLCASSTPSGGFSYNEQFFGPGTRLTVL.